The 25 T cell receptor gamma chains given below trace back to one sample, sequenced in a study of gamma-delta chains in newborns, infants, children. TCRdb re-identified clones in the reads via CATT. This table has under 1,300 gamma-chain clones, approximately 4% appearing once. The sample taken for sequencing was blood. The origin of the receptors is a child who was a newborn, infant or young child, either healthy, febrile or measles-vaccinated (not recorded which).

By share, this clone ranks as large. The same CDR3 arises from other DNA sequences in this sample as well. The chain employs TRGV9 and TRGJP. V dropped 1 base and J dropped 6; count of bases not matched to a gene: 3. The CDR3 totals 16 residues. The germline V gene encodes CDR1 GITISATS and CDR2 ISYDGTV (reference sequence). This CDR3 reads CALWEVGELGKKIKVF. The CDR3 nucleotides read TGTGCCTTGTGGGAGGTTGGAGAGTTGGGCAAAAAAATCAAGGTATTT.

This clone appeared a few times. A much bigger clone sits one base away, suggesting this may be a read error. This chain joins TRGV9 and TRGJP. CDR1 is GITISATS, CDR2 ISYDGTV, per germline (reference sequence). The CDR3 contains 15 residues. CDR3 sequence reads: CALWDEELGEKIKVF. In DNA form, the CDR3 reads TGTGCCTTGTGGGACGAAGAGTTGGGCGAAAAAATCAAGGTATTT.

By share of the sample, this clone is large. The V call is TRGV5, the J call TRGJ1 or TRGJ2. The V and J ends lost 0 bases and 10 bases, in that order; junction bases with no gene match: 0. CDR1 and CDR2 from the germline V gene are VINAFY and YDVSNSKD. The CDR3 consists of 10 residues. The DNA for the CDR3 is TGTGCCACCTGGGACAGGAAGAAACTCTTT. It encodes CATWDRKKLF.

This clone was counted only a few times. Other DNA sequences in this sample translate to the same CDR3. This chain uses TRGV9 with TRGJP. Per germline, CDR1 GITISATS and CDR2 ISYDGTV (reference sequence). J lost 2 bases, V lost 1 base, and 2 bases had no gene match. The CDR3 has 17 amino acids. The DNA of the CDR3 is TGTGCCTTGTGGGAGGTACGGCAAGAGTTGGGCAAAAAAATCAAGGTATTT. Protein: CALWEVRQELGKKIKVF.

This clone is medium-sized within its sample. The genes are TRGV4 and TRGJ1 or TRGJ2. CDR3 size: 15 residues. Germline V gene data show CDR1 as EGSTGY and CDR2 as YDSYTSSV. V shed 0 bases and J 6 bases; nucleotides not matched to a gene: 11. The CDR3 sequence: CATWDGPGAPYKKLF. DNA of the CDR3: TGTGCCACCTGGGATGGGCCAGGAGCCCCTTATAAGAAACTCTTT.

This clone showed up just a few times. The J gene is TRGJP, the V gene TRGV9. V shed 3 bases and J 9 bases; nucleotides not matched to a gene: 14. Germline assignment: CDR1 GITISATS and CDR2 ISYDGTV (reference sequence). This CDR3 comprises 18 residues. The CDR3 protein is CALWEIPNTGLGKKIKVF. CDR3 sequence (DNA): TGTGCCTTGTGGGAGATCCCGAATACGGGGTTGGGCAAAAAAATCAAGGTATTT.

This clone counts as large. This chain links TRGV9 with TRGJP. CDR3 length equals 15 residues. With 5 bases clipped from V and 7 bases from J, the junction kept 5 bases outside the gene matches. Germline-derived CDR1 and CDR2 are GITISATS and ISYDGTV (reference sequence). Written as DNA, the CDR3 is TGTGCCTTGTGGGTGGCGGAGTTGGGCAAAAAAATCAAGGTATTT. The encoded protein is CALWVAELGKKIKVF.

Regarding this clone: The junction departs from germline at one end; a sequencing error may be responsible. Other DNA sequences of this sample code for an identical CDR3. The V gene is TRGV9, the J gene TRGJP. Germline-derived CDR1 and CDR2 are GITISATS and ISYDGTV (reference sequence). The CDR3 loop spans 17 amino acids. The CDR3: CALWEASQELGKKIKVF. The CDR3 nucleotides read TGTGCCTTGTGGGAGGCTTCCCAAGAGTTGGGCAAAAAGATCAAGGTATTT.

This clone is labeled medium-sized. V gene TRGV3 combines with J gene TRGJ1 or TRGJ2. The V gene end was trimmed by 2 bases and the J gene end by 4 bases; junction bases not matched to a gene: 11. This CDR3 contains 15 residues. The germline gives CDR1 VTNTFY, CDR2 YDVSTARD (reference sequence). CDR3 bases: TGTGCCACCTGGGACAAGCCCCAAACATATTATAAGAAACTCTTT. It specifies CATWDKPQTYYKKLF.

V usage is TRGV9 and J usage is TRGJP. Trimming removed 4 bases from V and 9 bases from J; junction bases left unmatched: 6. The CDR3 is made up of 15 amino acids. Germline lookup yields CDR1 GITISATS and CDR2 ISYDGTV (reference sequence). In DNA, the CDR3 is TGTGCCTTGTGGGATTTAAGGTTGGGCAAAAAAATCAAGGTATTT. This encodes CALWDLRLGKKIKVF.

Turning to this clone: Its ends do not fully match the called genes, so a read error is possible. The same CDR3 also results from other DNA sequences found in this sample. The chain has TRGV9 and TRGJP. CDR1 is GITISATS, CDR2 ISYDGTV, per germline (reference sequence). This CDR3 contains 16 residues. Written as DNA, the CDR3 is TGTGCCTTGTGGGAGGTGCGGAAGTTGGGCAAAAAAATTAAGGTATTT. Translation: CALWEVRKLGKKIKVF.

Concerning this clone: A much more abundant neighbour one base away suggests this may be a read error. The same CDR3 arises from other DNA sequences in this sample as well. The rearrangement links TRGV9 to TRGJP. Germline CDR1 and CDR2: GITISATS and ISYDGTV (reference sequence). This CDR3 has 17 residues. The CDR3 bases are TGTGCCTTATGGGAGGTGGGTGCCGAGTTGGGCAAAAAAATCAAGGTATTT. Its protein is CALWEVGAELGKKIKVF.

By share, this clone counts as medium-sized. This chain links TRGV9 with TRGJP. Germline CDR1 GITISATS, CDR2 ISYDGTV (reference sequence). V lost 2 bases and J lost 5; bases outside the gene matches: 9. There are 18 residues in the CDR3. As DNA, the CDR3 is TGTGCCTTGTGGGAGGCTACACCTGAAGAGTTGGGCAAAAAAATCAAGGTATTT. It translates to CALWEATPEELGKKIKVF.

This clone was seen more than once but under ten times. The same CDR3 arises from other DNA sequences in this sample as well. The chain's CDR3 is CALKELGKKIKVF. CDR3 DNA sequence: TGTGCTTTGAAAGAGTTGGGCAAAAAAATCAAGGTATTT. The chain carries TRGV9 and TRGJP. CDR3 size: 13 residues. Germline CDR1 and CDR2: GITISATS and ISYDGTV (reference sequence).

The V and J genes are TRGV9 and TRGJP. CDR3 size: 17 residues. Germline V gene sequence: CDR1 GITISATS, CDR2 ISYDGTV (reference sequence). With 0 bases clipped from V and 11 bases from J, the junction kept 10 bases outside the gene matches. The CDR3: CALWEVQRTMGKKIKVF. CDR3 coding DNA: TGTGCCTTGTGGGAGGTGCAGAGGACGATGGGCAAAAAAATCAAGGTATTT.

This clone was observed a few times. This sequence joins TRGV8 and TRGJ1 or TRGJ2. The V and J ends lost 5 bases and 6 bases, in that order; junction bases with no gene match: 7. The germline V gene encodes CDR1 VENAVY and CDR2 YDSYNSRV. CDR3 length: 12 residues. CDR3 region: CATWVPGYKKLF. CDR3 nucleotide sequence: TGTGCCACCTGGGTCCCTGGTTATAAGAAACTCTTT.

This clone has just a few counts. A much larger clone differs from this one at a single base, so this may be a read error. V usage is TRGV9 and J usage is TRGJP. The CDR3 runs 18 residues. After removal of 6 bases from V and 3 bases from J, the junction contained 11 bases not matched to a gene. The germline CDR1 and CDR2 sequences are GITISATS and ISYDGTV (reference sequence). The CDR3 sequence: CALWRESSQELGKKIKVF. As DNA, the CDR3 is TGTGCCTTGTGGAGAGAATCATCGCAAGAGTTGGGCAAAAAAATCAAGGTATTT.

This clone is medium-sized. The chain recombines TRGV2 with TRGJ1 or TRGJ2. The CDR3 length is 13 residues. The V gene's germline CDR1 is EGSNGY and CDR2 YDSYNSKV. V lost 0 bases to trimming and J lost 7 bases; unmatched junction nucleotides: 6. The CDR3 here is CATWDGLQYKKLF. The CDR3 DNA reads as TGTGCCACCTGGGACGGGCTTCAATATAAGAAACTCTTT.

This clone was observed a handful of times. This specimen includes other DNA sequences encoding the same CDR3. The chain links TRGV9 to TRGJP. CDR3 length equals 16 residues. Germline CDR1 GITISATS, CDR2 ISYDGTV (reference sequence). J was trimmed by 7 bases and V by 4 bases; bases with no gene match: 7. The CDR3 region has the DNA TGTGCCTTGTGGGATGAGGGCGAGTTGGGCAAAAAAATCAAGGTATTT. Residues: CALWDEGELGKKIKVF.

This clone is labeled as large (0.1 to 1%). The CDR3 is CALWEFLELGKKIKVF. DNA of the CDR3: TGTGCCTTGTGGGAGTTCCTGGAGTTGGGCAAAAAAATCAAGGTATTT. V and J are TRGV9 and TRGJP. The length of the CDR3 is 16 residues. Germline V CDR1 and CDR2: GITISATS, ISYDGTV (reference sequence). V lost 3 bases to trimming and J lost 7 bases; unmatched junction nucleotides: 6.

By its share, this clone is medium-sized. Other DNA variants within this sample encode the same CDR3. The chain has TRGV9 and TRGJP. V shed 6 bases and J 3 bases; nucleotides not matched to a gene: 2. Germline values: CDR1 GITISATS, CDR2 ISYDGTV (reference sequence). The CDR3 is made up of 15 amino acids. CDR3 amino acids: CALWTQELGKKIKVF. The CDR3 DNA is TGTGCCTTGTGGACGCAAGAGTTGGGCAAAAAAATCAAGGTATTT.

Within the sample, this clone is medium-sized. This same CDR3 is encoded by further DNA sequences in the sample. The chain has TRGV9 and TRGJP. The V segment lost 5 bases and the J segment 3 bases; nucleotides outside the gene matches: 4. The germline V gene has CDR1 GITISATS and CDR2 ISYDGTV (reference sequence). The CDR3 spans 16 residues. The CDR3 spells CALWGSQELGKKIKVF. DNA of the CDR3: TGTGCCTTGTGGGGTTCGCAAGAGTTGGGCAAAAAAATCAAGGTATTT.

By sample share, this clone is large (0.1 to 1%). The chain employs TRGV2 and TRGJ1 or TRGJ2. The CDR3 totals 13 residues. Unmatched junction bases numbered 11, after V lost 8 bases and J lost 4 bases. Germline V CDR1 and CDR2: EGSNGY, YDSYNSKV. CDR3 sequence (DNA): TGTGCCACCTACCCCAGGGCATATTATAAGAAACTCTTT. Protein product: CATYPRAYYKKLF.

On this clone: At one end the junction does not follow the germline gene, possibly because of a read error. The same CDR3 is also encoded by other DNA sequences in this sample. This chain links TRGV9 with TRGJP. Germline assignment: CDR1 GITISATS and CDR2 ISYDGTV (reference sequence). The CDR3 totals 17 residues. The CDR3 DNA sequence: TGTGCCCTGTGGGAGGTGCGGGGAGAGTTGGGCAAAAAAATCAAGGTATTT. This translates into CALWEVRGELGKKIKVF.

Judged by abundance, this clone is large (0.1 to 1%). V is TRGV5 and J is TRGJ1 or TRGJ2. The CDR3 is 15 amino acids. The V gene's germline CDR1 is VINAFY and CDR2 YDVSNSKD. The trim removed 3 bases at V and 2 bases at J, leaving 10 bases unmatched. CDR3 protein: CATWDGSGYYYKKLF. The CDR3, as DNA: TGTGCCACCTGGGACGGAAGTGGGTATTATTATAAGAAACTCTTT.